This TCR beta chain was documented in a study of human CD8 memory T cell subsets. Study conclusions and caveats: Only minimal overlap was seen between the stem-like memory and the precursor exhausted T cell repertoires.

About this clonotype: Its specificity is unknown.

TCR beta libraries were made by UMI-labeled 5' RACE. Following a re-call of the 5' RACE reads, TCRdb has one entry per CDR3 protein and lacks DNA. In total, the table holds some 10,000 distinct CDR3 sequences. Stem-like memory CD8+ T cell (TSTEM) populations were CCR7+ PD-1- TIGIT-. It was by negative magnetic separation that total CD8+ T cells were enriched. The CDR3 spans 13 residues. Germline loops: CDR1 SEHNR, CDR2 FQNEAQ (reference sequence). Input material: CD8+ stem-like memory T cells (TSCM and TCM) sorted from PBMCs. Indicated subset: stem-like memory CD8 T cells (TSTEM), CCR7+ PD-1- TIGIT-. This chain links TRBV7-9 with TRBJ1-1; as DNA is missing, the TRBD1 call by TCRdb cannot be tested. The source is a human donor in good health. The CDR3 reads CASSPRTGEMAFF. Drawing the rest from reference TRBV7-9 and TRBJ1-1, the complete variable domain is DTGVSQNPRHKITKRGQNVTFRCDPISEHNRLYWYRQTLGQGPEFLTYFQNEAQLEKSRLLSDRFSAERPKGSFSTLEIQRTEQGDSAMYLCASSPRTGEMAFFGQGTRLTVV.